This TCR beta chain was found in a study of shared clonotypes between healthy human individuals. About the study: CD4 naive and CD4 memory each took three plates per donor, while CD8 naive took two and CD8 memory one.

Worth noting for this clone: Its specificity is not known.

Genomic DNA of each subset was evenly split across several immunoSEQ plates. Generated by immunoSEQ multiplex PCR, the TCRdb table keeps only in-frame clones and is missing some. Among around 700,000 clones listed, around 73% were seen once. Study results and limitations: Four donors held 5% to 5.5% of naive CD4 clonotypes in common.

Into CD45RA+ naive and CD45RA-negative memory subsets, the CD4+ cells were split. This clonotype was obtained from a woman in her 30s in good health. Sequencing input: memory CD4+ T cells sorted from blood. Subset indicated: CD45RA-negative fraction.

Here the CDR3 reads CASSTGHNEQFF. The CDR3 nucleotides are TGTGCCAGTAGTACTGGTCATAATGAGCAGTTCTTC. The chain has TRBV19 and TRBJ2-1; D remains unclear. Trimming pared 4 bases from V and 7 bases from J, leaving 8 bases between. Germline CDR1 and CDR2: LNHDA and SQIVND (reference sequence). The CDR3 spans 12 residues.